This TCR beta chain was documented in a study of T cell repertoires in cytomegalovirus infection. In the study overall: Through public TCR beta signatures, both CMV infection and matching HLA type were indicated.

Note on this clonotype: The antigen is not known.

V shed 5 bases, J shed 5 bases, and the junction held 6 bases outside the gene matches. The length of the CDR3 is 14 residues. TCRdb called the reads again in MiXCR, with one record for every CDR3 protein. Altogether around 630,000 distinct CDR3 sequences are present, around 24% being singletons, with the ten largest covering less than 10%. Overall study results and limits: CMV-specific TCR beta clonotypes restricted by HLA-C were the ones dominating the ex vivo response.

Sequencing was performed on CD8+ T cells from PBMCs. The origin of this receptor is a human donor in good health (CMV status not recorded). Some clones in this sample may be carry-over from other donors' samples. The rearrangement joins TRBV12-3 or TRBV12-4 to TRBJ2-1, with 7 bases that match TRBD1. CDR3 DNA sequence: TGTGCCAGCAGTCTGACAGGGATGGACAATGAGCAGTTCTTC. Its protein product is CASSLTGMDNEQFF.